The present TCR beta chain was sequenced within a study of CD8+ T cells in alopecia areata. On the study more broadly: Treated patients swallowed 5 to 10 mg of oral tofacitinib twice daily. The investigators scored severity in treated patients by the percentage of affected scalp area. Findings and caveats of the study: More clonal than normal scalp was lesional scalp, particularly alopecia totalis/universalis.

V lost 2 bases, J lost 8 bases, and 11 bases lay in between. CDR1 and CDR2 from the germline V gene are GTSNPN and SVGIG (reference sequence). This CDR3 contains 12 residues. The treatment here: oral pan-JAK inhibitor, 5-10 mg twice daily. Both CD4+ and CD8+ T cells were separated by sorting PBMCs. With regard to this clone: The target antigen is unknown.

Reverse transcribed after extraction, RNA yielded cDNA as the sequencing template. Method: immunoSEQ multiplex PCR; TCRdb's copy keeps in-frame clones and lacks some. Here the sample spans 150,000 to 200,000 clones, less than 65% being singletons. The sample was CD4+ T cells sorted from blood, taken at week 24, from a patient treated with tofacitinib. The sequence came from a human donor with alopecia areata. The chain joins TRBV30 to TRBJ2-3, with unresolved D. The DNA of the CDR3 is TGTGCCTGGAGTTCCCGTTGGGTTACGCAGTATTTT. Translated, it gives CAWSSRWVTQYF.